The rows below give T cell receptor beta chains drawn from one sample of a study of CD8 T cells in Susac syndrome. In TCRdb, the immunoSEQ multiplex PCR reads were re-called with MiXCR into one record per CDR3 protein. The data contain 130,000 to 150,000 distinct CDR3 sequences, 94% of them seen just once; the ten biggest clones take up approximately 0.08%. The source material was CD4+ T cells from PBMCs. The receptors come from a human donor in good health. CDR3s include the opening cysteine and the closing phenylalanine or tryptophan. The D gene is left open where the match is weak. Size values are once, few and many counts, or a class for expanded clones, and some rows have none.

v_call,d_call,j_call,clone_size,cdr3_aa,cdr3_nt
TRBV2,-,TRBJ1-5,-,CASSDYSRLYQPQHF,TGTGCCAGCAGTGATTACAGCCGATTATATCAGCCCCAGCATTTT
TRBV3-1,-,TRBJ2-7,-,CASSQSSSGPYEQYF,TGTGCCAGCAGCCAAAGCTCAAGCGGCCCCTACGAGCAGTACTTC
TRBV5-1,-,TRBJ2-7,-,CASSSPLEWEQYF,TGCGCCAGCAGCTCCCCTCTTGAATGGGAGCAGTACTTC
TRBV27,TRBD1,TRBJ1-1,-,CASSSGKNRGSMNTEAFF,TGTGCCAGCAGTTCAGGCAAAAACAGGGGATCTATGAACACTGAAGCTTTCTTT
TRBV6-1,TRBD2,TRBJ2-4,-,CASSNPILSGRVKNIQYF,TGTGCCAGCAGCAACCCTATTCTTAGCGGGAGAGTAAAAAACATTCAGTACTTC
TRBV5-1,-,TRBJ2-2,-,CASSLLSQNTGELFF,TGCGCCAGCAGCTTGCTTTCCCAGAACACCGGGGAGCTGTTTTTT
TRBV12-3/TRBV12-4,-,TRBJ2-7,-,CASSLLSGTPLSYEQYF,TGTGCCAGCAGTTTACTCTCCGGGACACCCTTATCCTACGAGCAGTACTTC
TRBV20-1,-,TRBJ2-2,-,CSASEGSGELFF,TGCAGTGCTAGTGAAGGGTCCGGGGAGCTGTTTTTT
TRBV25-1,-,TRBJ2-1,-,CASSESKPSRSSYNEQFF,TGTGCCAGCAGTGAATCTAAACCCAGCCGGAGTTCCTACAATGAGCAGTTCTTC
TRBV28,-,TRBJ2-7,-,CASSLNYGMGYF,TGTGCCAGCAGTTTAAACTACGGAATGGGATACTTC
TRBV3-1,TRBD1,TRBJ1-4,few,CASSQGQGNEKLFF,TGTGCCAGCAGCCAGGGACAGGGCAATGAAAAACTGTTTTTT
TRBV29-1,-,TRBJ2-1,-,CSAGAGSYNEQFF,TGCAGCGCCGGGGCAGGATCCTACAATGAGCAGTTCTTC
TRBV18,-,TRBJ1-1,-,CASSPLAVNTEAFF,TGTGCCAGCTCACCTCTGGCGGTGAACACTGAAGCTTTCTTT
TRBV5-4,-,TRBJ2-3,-,CASSLEGAGDTQYF,TGTGCCAGCAGTTTGGAGGGGGCGGGAGATACGCAGTATTTT
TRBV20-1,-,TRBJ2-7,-,CSARDLFYEQYF,TGCAGTGCTAGAGATCTTTTTTACGAGCAGTACTTC
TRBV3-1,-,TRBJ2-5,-,CASSGKTQYF,TGTGCCAGCAGCGGAAAGACCCAGTACTTC
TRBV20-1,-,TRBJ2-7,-,CSARYGGAGEQYF,TGCAGTGCTAGGTACGGGGGCGCGGGGGAGCAGTACTTC
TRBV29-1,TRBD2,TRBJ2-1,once,CSVGLASLQGSEQFF,TGCAGCGTTGGACTAGCCTCACTACAAGGAAGTGAGCAGTTCTTC
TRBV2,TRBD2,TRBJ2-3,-,CASSEARLAGVPDTQYF,TGTGCCAGCAGTGAAGCTCGTCTAGCGGGAGTCCCAGATACGCAGTATTTT
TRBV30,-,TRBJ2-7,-,CAWRGLRTQSSYEQYF,TGTGCCTGGAGGGGACTTCGGACACAAAGCTCCTACGAGCAGTACTTC
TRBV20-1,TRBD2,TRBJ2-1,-,CSAIAGSTYNEQFF,TGCAGTGCTATAGCGGGTTCTACCTACAATGAGCAGTTCTTC
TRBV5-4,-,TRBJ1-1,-,CASSLDRAAAFF,TGTGCCAGCAGCTTGGACAGGGCGGCGGCTTTCTTT
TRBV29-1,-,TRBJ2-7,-,CSVKVYEQYF,TGCAGCGTTAAAGTTTACGAGCAGTACTTC
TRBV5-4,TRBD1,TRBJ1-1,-,CASRPPRGQNTEAFF,TGTGCCAGCAGACCGCCGAGGGGGCAGAACACTGAAGCTTTCTTT
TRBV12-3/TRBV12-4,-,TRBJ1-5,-,CASSYGTDNLNAPQHF,TGTGCCAGCAGTTACGGGACTGACAACCTGAATGCGCCCCAGCATTTT
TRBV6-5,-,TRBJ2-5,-,CASRASGDETQYF,TGTGCCAGCAGAGCCAGTGGGGACGAGACCCAGTACTTC
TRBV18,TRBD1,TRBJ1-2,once,CASSPGTGVEGYTF,TGTGCCAGCTCACCTGGGACAGGCGTGGAGGGCTACACCTTC
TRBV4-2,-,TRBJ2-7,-,CASSQEDKQGYEQYF,TGTGCCAGCAGCCAAGAGGATAAGCAGGGCTACGAGCAGTACTTC
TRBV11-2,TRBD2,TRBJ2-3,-,CASSGGGLAGASSTDTQYF,TGTGCCAGCAGCGGGGGGGGACTAGCGGGGGCATCTAGCACAGATACGCAGTATTTT
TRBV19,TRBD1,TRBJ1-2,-,CASTLTGRDGYTF,TGTGCCAGTACCCTGACAGGGCGGGATGGCTACACCTTC
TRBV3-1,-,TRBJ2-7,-,CASRPTLAGPFYEQYF,TGTGCCAGCAGACCAACGTTGGCGGGACCCTTCTACGAGCAGTACTTC
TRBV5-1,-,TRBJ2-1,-,CASSFPRSSYNEQFF,TGCGCCAGCAGCTTTCCGAGGTCCTCCTACAATGAGCAGTTCTTC
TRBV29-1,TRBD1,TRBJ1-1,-,CSVYGQGARRAFF,TGCAGCGTCTATGGACAGGGGGCGCGGCGAGCTTTCTTT
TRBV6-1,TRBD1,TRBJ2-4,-,CASRNRGNDIQYF,TGTGCCAGCAGAAACAGGGGTAACGACATTCAGTACTTC
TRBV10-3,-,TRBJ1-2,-,CATRHGGYGYTF,TGTGCCACCAGACATGGAGGCTATGGCTACACCTTC
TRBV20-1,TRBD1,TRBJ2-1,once,CSAATGTGYNEQFF,TGCAGTGCTGCGACCGGGACAGGCTACAATGAGCAGTTCTTC
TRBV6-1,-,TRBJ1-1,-,CASSEGWGAYMNTEAFF,TGTGCCAGCAGTGAAGGTTGGGGGGCCTACATGAACACTGAAGCTTTCTTT
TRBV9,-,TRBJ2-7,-,CASSDSTSYEQYF,TGTGCCAGCAGCGACTCTACTAGCTACGAGCAGTACTTC
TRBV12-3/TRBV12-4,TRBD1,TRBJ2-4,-,CASSSQGHIQYF,TGTGCCAGCAGTTCACAGGGGCACATTCAGTACTTC
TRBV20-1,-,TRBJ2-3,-,CSATLTDTQYF,TGCAGTGCGACCCTCACAGATACGCAGTATTTT
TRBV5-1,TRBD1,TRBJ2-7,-,CASSSRDRGHEQYF,TGCGCCAGCAGCTCCCGGGACAGGGGACACGAGCAGTACTTC
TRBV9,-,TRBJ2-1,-,CASSVASSPYNEQFF,TGTGCCAGCAGCGTAGCGAGTAGTCCCTACAATGAGCAGTTCTTC
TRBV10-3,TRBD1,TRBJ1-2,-,CAISGGQGLTYGYTF,TGTGCCATCAGTGGGGGACAGGGGCTTACCTATGGCTACACCTTC
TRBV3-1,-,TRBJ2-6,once,CASSQDPGANVLTF,TGTGCCAGCAGCCAAGACCCCGGGGCCAACGTCCTGACTTTC
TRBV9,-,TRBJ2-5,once,CASSVDTPQETQYF,TGTGCCAGCAGCGTAGACACACCACAAGAGACCCAGTACTTC
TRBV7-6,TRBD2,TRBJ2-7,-,CASSRGLANYEQYF,TGTGCCAGCAGCCGCGGACTAGCCAATTACGAGCAGTACTTC
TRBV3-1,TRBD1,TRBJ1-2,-,CASSQDWTGDGGYTF,TGTGCCAGCAGCCAAGACTGGACAGGGGATGGCGGCTACACCTTC
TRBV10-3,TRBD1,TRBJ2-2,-,CAILQTGAGELFF,TGTGCCATCCTTCAGACAGGGGCTGGGGAGCTGTTTTTT
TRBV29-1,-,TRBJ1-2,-,CSVESTNYGYTF,TGCAGCGTTGAGAGCACTAACTATGGCTACACCTTC
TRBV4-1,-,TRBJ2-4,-,CASSQEGVLAKNIQYF,TGCGCCAGCAGCCAAGAGGGAGTGTTAGCCAAAAACATTCAGTACTTC
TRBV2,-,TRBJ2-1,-,CASSPGTRKQFF,TGTGCCAGCAGTCCCGGGACGAGGAAACAGTTCTTC
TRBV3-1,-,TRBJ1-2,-,CASSQDDSFYTF,TGTGCCAGCAGCCAAGATGACAGTTTCTACACCTTC
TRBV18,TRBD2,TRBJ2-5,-,CASSPLGPGLAGEETQYF,TGTGCCAGCTCACCACTGGGACCGGGACTAGCGGGGGAAGAGACCCAGTACTTC